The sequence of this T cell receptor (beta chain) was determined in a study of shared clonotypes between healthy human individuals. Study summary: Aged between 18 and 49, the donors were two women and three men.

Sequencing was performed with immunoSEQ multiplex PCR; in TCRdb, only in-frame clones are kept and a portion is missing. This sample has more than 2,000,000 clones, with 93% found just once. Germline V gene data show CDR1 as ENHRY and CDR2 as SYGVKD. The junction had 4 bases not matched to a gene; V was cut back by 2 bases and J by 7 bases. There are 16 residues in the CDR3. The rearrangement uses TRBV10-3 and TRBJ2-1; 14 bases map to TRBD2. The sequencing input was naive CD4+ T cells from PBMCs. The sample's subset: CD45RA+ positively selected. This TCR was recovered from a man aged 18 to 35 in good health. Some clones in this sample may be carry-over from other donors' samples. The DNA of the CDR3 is TGTGCCATCAGTGAGGGGACTAGCGGGAGTCTTAATGAGCAGTTCTTC. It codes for CAISEGTSGSLNEQFF.